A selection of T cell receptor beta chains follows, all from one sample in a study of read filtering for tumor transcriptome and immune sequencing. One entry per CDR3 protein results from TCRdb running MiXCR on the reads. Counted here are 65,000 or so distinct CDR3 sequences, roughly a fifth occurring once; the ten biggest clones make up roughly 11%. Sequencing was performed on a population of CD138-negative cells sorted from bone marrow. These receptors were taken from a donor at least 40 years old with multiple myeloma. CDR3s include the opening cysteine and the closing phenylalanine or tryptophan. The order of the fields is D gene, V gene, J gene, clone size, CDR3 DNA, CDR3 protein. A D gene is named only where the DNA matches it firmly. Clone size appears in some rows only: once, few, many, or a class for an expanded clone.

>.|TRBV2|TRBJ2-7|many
TGTGCCAGCCGGAGGGACTTTTCCTACGAGCAGTACTTC
CASRRDFSYEQYF
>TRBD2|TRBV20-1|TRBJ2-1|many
TGCAGTGCTCGTACTAGCGGGAGGGCCTACAATGAGCAGTTCTTC
CSARTSGRAYNEQFF
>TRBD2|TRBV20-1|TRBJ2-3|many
TGCAGTGCTAGAGATCGGTGGTCTAGCGGTCGTACAGATACGCAGTATTTT
CSARDRWSSGRTDTQYF
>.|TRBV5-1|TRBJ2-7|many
TGCGCCAGCAGCTTCGACGGTTCCTACGAGCAGTACTTC
CASSFDGSYEQYF
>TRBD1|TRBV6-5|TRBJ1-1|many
TGTGCCAGCAGGTCGGGACAGACGATCATGAACACTGAAGCTTTCTTT
CASRSGQTIMNTEAFF
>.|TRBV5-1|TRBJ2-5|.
TGCGCCAGCAGCTTGTCGGAGCTGGAGACCCAGTACTTC
CASSLSELETQYF
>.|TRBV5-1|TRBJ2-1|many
TGCGCCAGCGGGTCGGGCAGGGAGGCGCAGTTCTTC
CASGSGREAQFF
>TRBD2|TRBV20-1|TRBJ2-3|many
TGCAGTGCCATCGGACTAGCTACAGATACGCAGTATTTT
CSAIGLATDTQYF
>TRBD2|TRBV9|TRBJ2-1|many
TGTGCCAGCAGCGTAGGACTAGCGATACGGAATGAGCAGTTCTTC
CASSVGLAIRNEQFF
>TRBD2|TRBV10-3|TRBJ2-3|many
TGTGCCAACCGCGGGGGGGCCGGAGATACGCAGTATTTT
CANRGGAGDTQYF
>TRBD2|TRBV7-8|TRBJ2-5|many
TGTGCCAGCAGCCGACGGGAGGGCCATTATAAAGAGACCCAGTACTTC
CASSRREGHYKETQYF
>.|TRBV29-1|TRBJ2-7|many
TGCAGCGTCCGAAACAGGGTCGGCAGCTACGAGCAGTACTTC
CSVRNRVGSYEQYF
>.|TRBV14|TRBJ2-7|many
TGTGCCAGCAGCCAAGATAGGGGGCAGTACTTC
CASSQDRGQYF
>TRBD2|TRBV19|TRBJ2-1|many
TGTGCCAGTAGTATTAGCGGGGGGGCTTACAATGAGCAGTTCTTC
CASSISGGAYNEQFF